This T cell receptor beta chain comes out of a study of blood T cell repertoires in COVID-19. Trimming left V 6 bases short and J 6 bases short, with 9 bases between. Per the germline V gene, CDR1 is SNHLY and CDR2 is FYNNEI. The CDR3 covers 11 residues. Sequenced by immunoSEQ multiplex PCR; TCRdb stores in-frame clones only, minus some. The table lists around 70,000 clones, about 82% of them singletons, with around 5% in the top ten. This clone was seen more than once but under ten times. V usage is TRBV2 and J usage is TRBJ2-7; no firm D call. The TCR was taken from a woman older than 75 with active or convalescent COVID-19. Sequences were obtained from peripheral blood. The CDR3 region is CASSPSVEQYF. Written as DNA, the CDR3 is TGTGCCAGCAGCCCCTCCGTCGAGCAGTACTTC.